One sample yielded the 9 T cell receptor beta chains listed below, sequenced in a study of T cells in Graves' hyperthyroidism and ophthalmopathy. Using RNA transcripts as the source, TCR beta CDR3 regions were amplified. The study used the HTBI primer set for a first-round RT-PCR of the TCR CDR3. TCRdb passed the multiplex PCR reads through MiXCR, listing each CDR3 protein once. The repertoire includes hundreds of thousands of distinct CDR3 sequences, more than 11% of them detected once, and 4.5% to 6% sits in the top ten. Sequencing was carried out using blood. Source of these receptors: a woman aged 25 to 39 with Graves' hyperthyroidism that later progressed to Graves' ophthalmopathy.

The chain has TRBV6-5 and TRBJ1-3, with TRBD1 as a possible D gene (5 bases). The CDR3 is 16 residues long. V lost 2 bases and J lost 2, with 13 bases in between. Germline CDR1 MNHEY, CDR2 SVGAGI. The CDR3 coding sequence is TGTGCCAGCAGTTACGGCGGGGACGCAACTGGAAACACCATATATTTT. Its protein is CASSYGGDATGNTIYF.

The rearrangement joins TRBV10-2 to TRBJ2-4; TRBD2 agrees at 11 bases. This CDR3 comprises 18 residues. The germline CDR1 and CDR2 sequences are WSHSY and SAAADI. Trimming took 3 bases from V and 0 from J; bases not matched to a gene: 7. For the CDR3, the DNA is TGCGCCAGCAGTGACGGACTAGCGGGCCCCTTAGCCAAAAACATTCAGTACTTC. Translated: CASSDGLAGPLAKNIQYF.

J is TRBJ2-7 and V is TRBV10-3; 8 bases match TRBD1. V shed 9 bases and J 0 bases; nucleotides not matched to a gene: 7. The CDR3 consists of 14 residues. Germline CDR1 is ENHRY and CDR2 is SYGVKD. The CDR3 loop is CAIKLDRGSYEQYF. DNA for the CDR3: TGTGCCATAAAACTTGACAGGGGCTCCTACGAGCAGTACTTC.

Ten or more counts support this clonotype. The chain combines TRBV10-3 with TRBJ2-2, with a weak D call TRBD2 (6 bases). The germline gives CDR1 ENHRY, CDR2 SYGVKD. The V gene lost 1 base and the J gene lost 8 bases, with 20 bases spanning the gap. This CDR3 is 17 amino acids long. CDR3 in DNA: TGTGCCATCAGTGAGTACGGAGCGCGAGCGGGTGGAGGGGAGCTGTTTTTT. Amino acid sequence: CAISEYGARAGGGELFF.

About this clonotype: This may be a read error, as it is one base from a much larger clone. The CDR3 DNA reads as TGTGCCATCAGTGAGTCAGGGGTGATGGACACTGAAGCTTTCTTT. Protein sequence: CAISESGVMDTEAFF. This chain connects TRBV10-3 to TRBJ1-1; possible D gene TRBD1, 5 bases. The CDR3 has 15 residues. Germline V gene lookup returns CDR1 ENHRY and CDR2 SYGVKD. Trimming removed 0 bases at V and 3 bases at J, with 11 bases between.

This clonotype was observed at least ten times. The V and J genes are TRBV20-1 and TRBJ1-2; D call uncertain. CDR1 and CDR2 (germline): DFQATT, SNEGSKA (reference sequence). The CDR3 runs to 12 residues. With 3 bases removed from V and 3 bases from J, the gap between germline ends came to 8 bases. For the CDR3, the DNA is TGCAGTGCTAGTGGCCAGCACTATGGCTACACCTTC. It yields the protein CSASGQHYGYTF.

This clonotype was seen ten or more times. The chain has TRBV10-3 and TRBJ2-5; 8 bases line up with TRBD1. Germline CDR1 ENHRY, CDR2 SYGVKD. Losses at the gene ends were 6 bases for V and 2 bases for J; bases not matched to a gene: 8. This CDR3 contains 15 residues. CDR3 in DNA: TGTGCCATCAGGGGTGACAGGGGCAGTCAAGAGACCCAGTACTTC. It codes for CAIRGDRGSQETQYF.

Of note for this clonotype: Sequence at one end of the junction differs from germline and may be a read error. V is TRBV5-6 and J is TRBJ2-7; a possible D gene is TRBD1 (5 bases). Per the germline V gene, CDR1 is SGHDT and CDR2 is YYEEEE. The CDR3 covers 12 residues. This CDR3 is CASRLGRYEQYF. CDR3 nucleotides: TGTGCCAGCAGGTTGGGGCGGTACGAGCAGTACTTC. The variable domain in full, completed from reference TRBV5-6 and TRBJ2-7, reads DAGVTQSPTHLIKTRGQQVTLRCSPKSGHDTVSWYQQALGQGPQFIFQYYEEEERQRGNFPDRFSGHQFPNYSSELNVNALLLGDSALYLCASRLGRYEQYFGPGTRLTVT.

This clonotype was detected ten times or more. The V gene is TRBV7-2, the J gene TRBJ2-1; 9 bases map to TRBD1. The CDR3 has 18 residues. Trimming removed 5 bases from V and 5 bases from J; junction bases left unmatched: 16. Germline values: CDR1 SGHTA, CDR2 FQGNSA. DNA of the CDR3: TGTGCCAGCAGCCGGAGACATACAGGACAGGGGTTCCACAATGAGCAGTTCTTC. It codes for CASSRRHTGQGFHNEQFF.